Following are 31 T cell receptor beta chains from one sample sequenced in a study of shared clonotypes between healthy human individuals. This table comes from immunoSEQ multiplex PCR, and its TCRdb copy is limited to in-frame clones, with some not included. Of approximately 2,200,000 clones detected, approximately 94% appear once; the ten largest clones hold around 1.7%. CD8 cells classed as naive were CD45RO-negative and positively selected for CCR7, excluding terminally differentiated effector memory CD45RA+ cells. The sequencing input was naive CD8+ T cells from PBMCs. The source is a man in his late teens or twenties in good health. Some clones in this sample may be carry-over from other donors' samples.

The rearrangement links TRBV30 to TRBJ1-2; the D gene is possibly TRBD1 (5 bases). Germline V gene data show CDR1 as GTSNPN and CDR2 as SVGIG (reference sequence). The CDR3 sequence is 14 residues long. V was pared by 4 bases and J by 8 bases, with 20 bases between. CDR3 protein: CAWTSVGGTRGYTF. The CDR3 DNA follows: TGTGCCTGGACCTCGGTGGGGGGGACGCGGGGCTACACCTTC.

CDR3 amino acids: CASSLDSPLLETQYF. The CDR3 bases are TGCGCCAGCAGCCTGGACAGCCCCCTGTTGGAGACCCAGTACTTC. The chain uses TRBV5-1 and TRBJ2-5; TRBD1 is a possible D gene (6 bases). CDR3 length: 15 residues. The V gene's germline CDR1 is SGHRS and CDR2 YFSETQ. V shed 4 bases and J shed 5 bases, with 18 bases lying between them.

This chain links TRBV28 with TRBJ2-7; TRBD1 matches 9 bases. This CDR3 spans 21 amino acids. From germline, CDR1 is MDHEN and CDR2 SYDVKM. Losses at the gene ends were 3 bases for V and 6 bases for J; bases not matched to a gene: 27. CDR3: CASSLPPHRDRVSLVVLEQYF. The CDR3 DNA sequence: TGTGCCAGCAGTTTGCCCCCTCACCGGGACAGGGTATCTTTAGTAGTCCTCGAGCAGTACTTC.

V gene TRBV23-1 combines with J gene TRBJ2-4; D is possibly TRBD2 (6 bases). TRBV23-1 is identified as an open reading frame with a role that is uncertain. The CDR3 has 12 amino acids. V lost 3 bases and J lost 7, with 7 bases in between. CDR3 coding DNA: TGCGCCAGCAGTCAGCGGGGCAACATTCAGTACTTC. Its protein product is CASSQRGNIQYF.

The rearrangement joins TRBV28 to TRBJ2-5; D is possibly TRBD2 (5 bases). The CDR3 spans 16 residues. The V gene's germline CDR1 is MDHEN and CDR2 SYDVKM. V was clipped by 6 bases and J by 0 bases, with 17 bases between them. The CDR3 sequence is CASSSDSSAYQETQYF. As DNA, the CDR3 is TGTGCCAGCAGCTCGGACTCCTCCGCGTACCAAGAGACCCAGTACTTC.

V and J are TRBV21-1 and TRBJ2-7; the table's D call, TRBD1, was not checked against the DNA. TRBV21-1 is a pseudogene. The CDR3 totals 14 residues. DNA for the CDR3: TGTGCCAGCAGCTACAGGGAAGGGGGTAACGAGCAGTACTTC. This gives the protein CASSYREGGNEQYF.

The rearrangement uses TRBV6-1 and TRBJ2-2; 8 bases agree with TRBD1. V trimming: 6 bases; J trimming: 0 bases; junction bases outside the gene matches: 15. This CDR3 has 19 residues. Germline CDR1 and CDR2: MNHNS and SASEGT. In nucleotides, the CDR3 is TGTGCCAGCAGCGAAAAAAGGACAGGGCCCTTTTCGAACACCGGGGAGCTGTTTTTT. It is translated as CASSEKRTGPFSNTGELFF.

V gene TRBV2 combines with J gene TRBJ2-1, with 9 positions matching TRBD1. This CDR3 comprises 18 residues. The V gene's germline CDR1 is SNHLY and CDR2 FYNNEI. Trimming at V came to 3 bases and at J to 0 bases, leaving 9 bases not matched to a gene. The CDR3 protein is CASSDRTGERSSYNEQFF. Written as DNA, the CDR3 is TGTGCCAGCAGTGACCGGACAGGGGAACGGAGCTCCTACAATGAGCAGTTCTTC.

The chain carries TRBV4-1 and TRBJ2-1, with a possible D match to TRBD2 (5 bases). Germline CDR1 and CDR2: MGHRA and YSYEKL. This CDR3 spans 13 amino acids. Deletions cut 3 bases from V and 7 bases from J, with 10 bases between. The CDR3 DNA follows: TGCGCCAGCAGCCAGATAACTAGGAATGAGCAGTTCTTC. As protein: CASSQITRNEQFF.

This chain links TRBV19 with TRBJ2-7, with 12 bases lining up with TRBD1. CDR3 size: 14 residues. CDR1 is LNHDA, CDR2 SQIVND, per germline (reference sequence). V shed 9 bases and J 1 base; nucleotides not matched to a gene: 4. The CDR3 reads CASGGQGASYEQYF. DNA of the CDR3: TGTGCCAGCGGGGGACAGGGGGCTTCCTACGAGCAGTACTTC.

The V and J genes are TRBV10-2 and TRBJ2-7, with 9 bases matching TRBD1. CDR3 length: 15 residues. CDR1 and CDR2 from the germline V gene are WSHSY and SAAADI. Trimming removed 6 bases from V and 4 bases from J; junction bases left unmatched: 10. The CDR3 spells CASRSPGQGSYEQYF. The CDR3 DNA follows: TGCGCCAGCAGATCACCGGGACAGGGTTCTTACGAGCAGTACTTC.

This rearrangement joins TRBV28 to TRBJ2-3; D assignment may be TRBD1 or TRBD2 (7 bases each). Trimming removed 3 bases from V and 8 bases from J, with 18 bases in between. The CDR3 runs to 15 residues. Germline V lookup: CDR1 MDHEN, CDR2 SYDVKM. In DNA, the CDR3 is TGTGCCAGCAGTTTCGGCGAGACCAGGGGGGGTACGCAGTATTTT. This sequence encodes CASSFGETRGGTQYF.

The chain employs TRBV25-1 and TRBJ2-7; 7 positions match TRBD2. This CDR3 comprises 11 residues. Per germline, CDR1 MGHDK and CDR2 SYGVNS. Unmatched junction bases numbered 1, after V lost 4 bases and J lost 7 bases. Here the CDR3 DNA reads TGTGCCAGCAGTGTGGGAGGGGAGCAGTACTTC. This translates into CASSVGGEQYF.

Only one count was recorded for this clone. The genes are TRBV9 and TRBJ1-2; the D is unclear. Germline assignment: CDR1 SGDLS and CDR2 YYNGEE. The germline V and J ends were trimmed by 0 bases and 0 bases, with 6 bases remaining between them. The CDR3 length is 14 residues. The CDR3 nucleotides are TGTGCCAGCAGCGTAGGGGAGACTAACTATGGCTACACCTTC. It codes for CASSVGETNYGYTF.

Note on this clone: This sample also contains other DNA sequences that code for the same CDR3. The J gene is TRBJ1-5, the V gene TRBV28; D is perhaps TRBD1 (6 bases). Trimming shortened V by 4 bases and J by 2 bases, and 9 bases separated the two germline ends. There are 14 residues in the CDR3. CDR1 and CDR2 from the germline V gene are MDHEN and SYDVKM. This chain's CDR3 is CASSSYRGNQPQHF. CDR3 nucleotides: TGTGCCAGCAGTTCTTACAGGGGCAATCAGCCCCAGCATTTT.

J is TRBJ2-5 and V is TRBV30; possibly TRBD2 for D (6 bases). The tail of the sequence fits TRBJ2-7 better, so the J call may be wrong. Germline-derived CDR1 and CDR2 are GTSNPN and SVGIG (reference sequence). The CDR3 contains 16 residues. CDR3 in DNA: TGTGCCTGGAGTCTCCGGGACTCCTCCACCTCCTACGAGCAGTACTTC. Amino acids: CAWSLRDSSTSYEQYF.

In its sample, this clone was seen once. The rearrangement uses TRBV7-3 and TRBJ2-2, with a tentative D call TRBD2 (6 bases). This CDR3 comprises 15 residues. CDR1 and CDR2 from the germline V gene are SGHTA and FQGTGA. V was cut by 2 bases and J by 5 bases, with 12 bases left in between. The CDR3 loop is CASSLARGTTGELFF. DNA for the CDR3: TGTGCCAGCAGCTTAGCTCGGGGGACTACCGGGGAGCTGTTTTTT.

The chain uses TRBV5-8 and TRBJ2-1; possibly TRBD1 or TRBD2 for D (5 bases each). The CDR3 sequence is 13 residues long. The germline gives CDR1 SGHTS, CDR2 YDEGEE. Trimming shortened V by 2 bases and J by 10 bases, and 13 bases separated the two germline ends. CDR3 amino acids: CASSLRGWGEQFF. CDR3 nucleotides: TGTGCCAGCAGCTTACGGGGATGGGGCGAGCAGTTCTTC.

For this clone: Distinct nucleotide sequences in the sample also encode this CDR3. The chain is built from TRBV2 and TRBJ1-5; D is unresolved. The CDR3 has 13 amino acids. Germline CDR1 is SNHLY and CDR2 is FYNNEI. V lost 2 bases to trimming and J lost 1 base, with 3 bases between them. CDR3: CASSERSNQPQHF. The CDR3 DNA sequence: TGTGCCAGCAGTGAAAGGAGCAATCAGCCCCAGCATTTT.

The V call is TRBV4-3, the J call TRBJ2-5; perhaps TRBD2 as D (5 bases). The CDR3 is 15 residues long. Deletions cut 3 bases from V and 1 base from J, with 12 bases between. CDR1 and CDR2 (germline): LGHNA, YSLEER. CDR3: CASSHQRGSQETQYF. DNA for the CDR3: TGCGCCAGCAGCCACCAACGGGGATCCCAAGAGACCCAGTACTTC.

The chain is built from TRBV27 and TRBJ1-1, with D possibly being TRBD1 (6 bases). Trimming cost V 8 bases and J 2 bases, with 18 bases left between them. Germline assignment: CDR1 MNHEY and CDR2 SMNVEV (reference sequence). The CDR3 extends over 15 amino acids. The CDR3 nucleotides are TGTGCCAGCTCTCCAACCGGGACAAGAAACACTGAAGCTTTCTTT. Translating gives CASSPTGTRNTEAFF.

The chain couples TRBV21-1 to TRBJ1-3. TRBV21-1 is a known pseudogene. There are 15 residues in the CDR3. In nucleotides, the CDR3 is TGTGCCAGCAGAAACGGGCAAGACCGTGGAAACACCATATATTTT. It translates to CASRNGQDRGNTIYF.

This clone was seen a single time. The V gene is TRBV28, the J gene TRBJ1-6; no reliable D call. This CDR3 contains 13 residues. Germline loops: CDR1 MDHEN, CDR2 SYDVKM. V lost 4 bases and J 10 bases, leaving 11 bases between the germline ends. CDR3 protein: CASSSSVDSPLHF. The CDR3 DNA reads as TGTGCCAGCAGTTCTAGCGTAGACTCACCCCTCCACTTT. The variable domain in full, completed from reference TRBV28 and TRBJ1-6, reads DVKVTQSSRYLVKRTGEKVFLECVQDMDHENMFWYRQDPGLGLRLIYFSYDVKMKEKGDIPEGYSVSREKKERFSLILESASTNQTSMYLCASSSSVDSPLHFGNGTRLTVT.

The chain uses TRBV27 and TRBJ2-7; TRBD2 is a possible D gene (6 bases). The CDR3 covers 14 residues. The germline gives CDR1 MNHEY, CDR2 SMNVEV (reference sequence). Trimming removed 3 bases at V and 6 bases at J, with 15 bases between. In DNA, the CDR3 is TGTGCCAGCAGTTTTAACCCCCCCGGGGGCGAGCAGTACTTC. This gives the protein CASSFNPPGGEQYF.

The gene calls are TRBV7-9 and TRBJ2-1; 11 bases are shared with TRBD2. Trimming removed 4 bases from V and 0 bases from J; junction bases left unmatched: 11. There are 19 residues in the CDR3. From germline, CDR1 is SEHNR and CDR2 FQNEAQ (reference sequence). The CDR3 region is CASSYPTSGVPSSYNEQFF. The CDR3 DNA reads as TGTGCCAGCAGCTACCCGACTAGCGGGGTTCCGAGCTCCTACAATGAGCAGTTCTTC.

The chain couples TRBV10-3 to TRBJ2-3; no firm D call. V lost 0 bases to trimming and J lost 2 bases, with 12 bases between them. Germline values: CDR1 ENHRY, CDR2 SYGVKD. The CDR3 runs 16 residues. CDR3 region: CAISESNFKNTDTQYF. In nucleotides, the CDR3 is TGTGCCATCAGTGAGTCTAACTTTAAGAACACAGATACGCAGTATTTT.

The chain has TRBV6-5 and TRBJ1-5, with TRBD1 matching over 7 bases. Trimming cost V 0 bases and J 5 bases; bases outside gene matches: 7. Germline CDR1 MNHEY, CDR2 SVGAGI. The CDR3 is 16 residues long. The CDR3 is CASSYSGRGGDQPQHF. The DNA for the CDR3 is TGTGCCAGCAGTTACTCCGGCAGAGGGGGCGATCAGCCCCAGCATTTT.

This rearrangement joins TRBV28 to TRBJ1-5, with 7 bases matching TRBD1. The CDR3 totals 14 residues. Germline-derived CDR1 and CDR2 are MDHEN and SYDVKM. V lost 6 bases, J lost 3 bases, and 5 bases stayed unmatched. CDR3 coding DNA: TGTGCCAGCAGAAAACAGGGGTCCAATCAGCCCCAGCATTTT. This codes for CASRKQGSNQPQHF.

The chain carries TRBV6-5 and TRBJ2-7; D possibly matches TRBD1 or TRBD2 (6 bases each). V lost 7 bases and J 6 bases, leaving 16 bases between the germline ends. Germline V gene lookup returns CDR1 MNHEY and CDR2 SVGAGI. This CDR3 contains 13 residues. The CDR3 DNA reads TGTGCCAGCAACATCCTACCGGGGGCCGAGCAGTACTTC. The encoded protein is CASNILPGAEQYF.

This clone turned up a few times. The rearrangement uses TRBV19 and TRBJ1-1; D remains unclear. CDR1 and CDR2 from the germline V gene are LNHDA and SQIVND (reference sequence). This CDR3 contains 12 residues. V lost 3 bases, J lost 3 bases, and 5 bases lay in between. CDR3 residues: CASSMWDTEAFF. In nucleotides, the CDR3 is TGTGCCAGTAGTATGTGGGACACTGAAGCTTTCTTT.

V and J are TRBV5-1 and TRBJ2-7; 10 nucleotides match TRBD2. With V trimmed by 4 bases and J by 6 bases, 4 bases remained unmatched. The CDR3 runs to 13 residues. Germline lookup yields CDR1 SGHRS and CDR2 YFSETQ. The CDR3 spells CASSPSGSREQYF. CDR3 nucleotides: TGCGCCAGCAGCCCTAGCGGGAGCCGCGAGCAGTACTTC. Full variable domain (outside the CDR3, taken from reference TRBV5-1 and TRBJ2-7): KAGVTQTPRYLIKTRGQQVTLSCSPISGHRSVSWYQQTPGQGLQFLFEYFSETQRNKGNFPGRFSGRQFSNSRSEMNVSTLELGDSALYLCASSPSGSREQYFGPGTRLTVT.